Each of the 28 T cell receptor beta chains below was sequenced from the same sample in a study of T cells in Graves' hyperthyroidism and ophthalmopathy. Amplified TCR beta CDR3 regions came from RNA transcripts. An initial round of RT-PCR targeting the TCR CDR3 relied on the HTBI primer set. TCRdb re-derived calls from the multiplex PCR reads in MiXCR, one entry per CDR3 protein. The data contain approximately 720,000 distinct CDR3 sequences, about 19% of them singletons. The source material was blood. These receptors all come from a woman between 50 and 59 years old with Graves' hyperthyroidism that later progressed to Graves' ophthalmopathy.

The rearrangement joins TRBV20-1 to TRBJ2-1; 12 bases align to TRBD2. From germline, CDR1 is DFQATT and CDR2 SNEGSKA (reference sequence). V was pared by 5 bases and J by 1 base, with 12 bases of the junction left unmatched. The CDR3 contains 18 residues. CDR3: CSAFLLAGGLVSYNEQFF. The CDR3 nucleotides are TGCAGTGCTTTCCTACTAGCGGGGGGACTTGTTTCCTACAATGAGCAGTTCTTC.

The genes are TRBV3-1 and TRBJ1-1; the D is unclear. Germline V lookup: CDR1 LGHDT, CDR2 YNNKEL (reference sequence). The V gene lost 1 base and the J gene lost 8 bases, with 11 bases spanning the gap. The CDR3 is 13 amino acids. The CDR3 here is CASSQVRESEAFF. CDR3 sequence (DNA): TGTGCCAGCAGCCAAGTGCGGGAGAGCGAAGCTTTCTTT.

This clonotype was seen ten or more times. The DNA for the CDR3 is TGTGCCAGCAGCTCGGACAGGGGTAATGAAAAACTGTTTTTT. This codes for CASSSDRGNEKLFF. The V gene is TRBV3-1, the J gene TRBJ1-4; 9 positions agree with TRBD1. Germline values: CDR1 LGHDT, CDR2 YNNKEL (reference sequence). With 5 bases clipped from V and 4 bases from J, the junction kept 2 bases outside the gene matches. The CDR3 length is 14 residues.

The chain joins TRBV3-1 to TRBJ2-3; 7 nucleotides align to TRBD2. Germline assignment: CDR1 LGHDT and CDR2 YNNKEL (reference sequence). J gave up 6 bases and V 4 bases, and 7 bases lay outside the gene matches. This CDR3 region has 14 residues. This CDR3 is CASSLSGPEDTQYF. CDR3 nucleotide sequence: TGTGCCAGCAGCCTTAGCGGGCCAGAGGATACGCAGTATTTT.

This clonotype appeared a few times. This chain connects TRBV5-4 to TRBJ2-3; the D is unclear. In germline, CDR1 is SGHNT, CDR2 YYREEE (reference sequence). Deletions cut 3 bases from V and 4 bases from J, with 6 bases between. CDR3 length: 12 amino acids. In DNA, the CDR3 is TGTGCCAGCAGCTGGATCGCAGATACGCAGTATTTT. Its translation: CASSWIADTQYF.

CDR3 amino acids: CAISDPGLEAFF. The CDR3 nucleotides are TGTGCCATCAGTGACCCGGGACTCGAAGCTTTCTTT. The V gene is TRBV10-3, the J gene TRBJ1-1; D may be TRBD1 (5 bases). Germline V gives CDR1 ENHRY, CDR2 SYGVKD. V lost 3 bases and J lost 8, with 10 bases in between. The CDR3 contains 12 residues.

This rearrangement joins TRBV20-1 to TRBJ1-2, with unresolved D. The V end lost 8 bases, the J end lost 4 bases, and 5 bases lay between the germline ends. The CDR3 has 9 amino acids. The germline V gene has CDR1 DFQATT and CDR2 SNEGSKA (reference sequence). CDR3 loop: CSPGYGYTF. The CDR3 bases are TGCAGTCCGGGCTATGGCTACACCTTC.

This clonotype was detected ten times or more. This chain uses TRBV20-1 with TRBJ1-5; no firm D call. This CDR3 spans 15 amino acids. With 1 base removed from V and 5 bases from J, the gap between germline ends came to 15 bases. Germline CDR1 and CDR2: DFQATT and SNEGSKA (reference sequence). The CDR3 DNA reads TGCAGTGCTAGAGTGGAGCAAGCGAGCCATCAGCCCCAGCATTTT. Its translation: CSARVEQASHQPQHF.

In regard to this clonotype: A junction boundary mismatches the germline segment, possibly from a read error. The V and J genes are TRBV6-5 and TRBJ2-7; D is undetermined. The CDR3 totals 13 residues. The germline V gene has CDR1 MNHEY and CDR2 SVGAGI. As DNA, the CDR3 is TGTGCCAGCAGTTACTCGAGTTCCTACGAGCAGCACTTC. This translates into CASSYSSSYEQHF.

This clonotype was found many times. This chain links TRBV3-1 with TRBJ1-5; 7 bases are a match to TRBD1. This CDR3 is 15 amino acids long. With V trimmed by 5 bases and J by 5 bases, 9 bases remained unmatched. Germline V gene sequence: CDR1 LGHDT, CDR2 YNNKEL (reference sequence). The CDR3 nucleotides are TGTGCCAGCAGCTCCCACGGGACAGAGGATCAGCCCCAGCATTTT. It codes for CASSSHGTEDQPQHF.

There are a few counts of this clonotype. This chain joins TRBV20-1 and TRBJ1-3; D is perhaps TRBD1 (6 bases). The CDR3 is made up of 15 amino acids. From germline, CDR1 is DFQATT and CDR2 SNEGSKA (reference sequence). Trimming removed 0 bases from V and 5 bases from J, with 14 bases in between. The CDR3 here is CSARDRGAVRNTIYF. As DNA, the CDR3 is TGCAGTGCTAGAGATCGGGGGGCTGTAAGAAACACCATATATTTT.

In DNA form, the CDR3 reads TGTGCCAGCAGCTTAGCGCTTCAGGGTCGGTTCTTC. Translation: CASSLALQGRFF. The chain recombines TRBV7-9 with TRBJ2-1; D might be TRBD1 (5 bases). CDR3 length equals 12 residues. V dropped 0 bases and J dropped 15 bases, with 12 bases sitting between them. Germline V lookup: CDR1 SEHNR, CDR2 FQNEAQ (reference sequence).

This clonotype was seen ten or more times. CDR3 loop: CASSSTGTGGNQPQHF. CDR3 sequence (DNA): TGTGCCAGCAGCTCTACCGGGACAGGGGGCAATCAGCCCCAGCATTTT. The genes are TRBV12-3 or TRBV12-4 and TRBJ1-5, with 10 bases aligning to TRBD1. This CDR3 is 16 amino acids long. V dropped 6 bases and J dropped 2; count of bases not matched to a gene: 7.

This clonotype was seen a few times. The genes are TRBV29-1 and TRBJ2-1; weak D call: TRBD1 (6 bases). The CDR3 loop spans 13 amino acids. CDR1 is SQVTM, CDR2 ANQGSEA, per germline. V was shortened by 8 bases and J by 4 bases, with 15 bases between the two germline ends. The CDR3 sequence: CSIRGRGYNEQFF. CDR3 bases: TGCAGCATCAGGGGAAGGGGATACAATGAGCAGTTCTTC.

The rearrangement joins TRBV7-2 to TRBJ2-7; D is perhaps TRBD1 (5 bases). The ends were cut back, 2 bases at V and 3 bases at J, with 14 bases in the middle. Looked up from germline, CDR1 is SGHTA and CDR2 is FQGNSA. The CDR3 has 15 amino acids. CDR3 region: CASSLLASGNYEQYF. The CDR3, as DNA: TGTGCCAGCAGCTTACTTGCGTCAGGGAACTACGAGCAGTACTTC.

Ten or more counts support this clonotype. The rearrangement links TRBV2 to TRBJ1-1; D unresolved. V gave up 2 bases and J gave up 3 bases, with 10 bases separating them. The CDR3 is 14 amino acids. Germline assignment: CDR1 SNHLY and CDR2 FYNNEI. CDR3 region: CASSERVWDTEAFF. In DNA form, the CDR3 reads TGTGCCAGCAGTGAAAGAGTCTGGGACACTGAAGCTTTCTTT.

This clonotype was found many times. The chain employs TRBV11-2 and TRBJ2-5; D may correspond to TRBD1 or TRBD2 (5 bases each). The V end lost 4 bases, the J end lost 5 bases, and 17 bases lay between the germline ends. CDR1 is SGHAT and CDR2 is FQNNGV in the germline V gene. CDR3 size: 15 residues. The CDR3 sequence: CASSYAGTGRETQYF. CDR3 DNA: TGTGCCAGCAGCTACGCCGGGACGGGACGTGAGACCCAGTACTTC.

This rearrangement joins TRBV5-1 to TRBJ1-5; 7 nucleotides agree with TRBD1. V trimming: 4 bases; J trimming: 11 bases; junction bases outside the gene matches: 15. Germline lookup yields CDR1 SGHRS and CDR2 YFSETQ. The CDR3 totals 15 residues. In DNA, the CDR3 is TGCGCCAGCAGCCCACAGGGGCCTAGGGAAGGGGCCCAGCATTTT. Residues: CASSPQGPREGAQHF.

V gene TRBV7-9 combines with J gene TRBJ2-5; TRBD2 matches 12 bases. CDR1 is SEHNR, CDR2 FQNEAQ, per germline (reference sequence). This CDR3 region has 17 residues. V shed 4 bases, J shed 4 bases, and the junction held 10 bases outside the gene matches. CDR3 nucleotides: TGTGCCAGCAGCTGGGAACTAGCGGGGGGAGTCGGAGAGACCCAGTACTTC. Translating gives CASSWELAGGVGETQYF. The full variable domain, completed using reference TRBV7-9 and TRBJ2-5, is DTGVSQNPRHKITKRGQNVTFRCDPISEHNRLYWYRQTLGQGPEFLTYFQNEAQLEKSRLLSDRFSAERPKGSFSTLEIQRTEQGDSAMYLCASSWELAGGVGETQYFGPGTRLLVL.

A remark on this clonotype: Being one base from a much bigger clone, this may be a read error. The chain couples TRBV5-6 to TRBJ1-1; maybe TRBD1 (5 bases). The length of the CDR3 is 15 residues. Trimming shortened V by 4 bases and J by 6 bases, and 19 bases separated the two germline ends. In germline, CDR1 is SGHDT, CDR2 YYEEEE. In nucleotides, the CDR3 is TGTGCCAGCAGCATCTGGGACGCACGGCTGGCTGAAGCTTTCTTT. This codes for CASSIWDARLAEAFF.

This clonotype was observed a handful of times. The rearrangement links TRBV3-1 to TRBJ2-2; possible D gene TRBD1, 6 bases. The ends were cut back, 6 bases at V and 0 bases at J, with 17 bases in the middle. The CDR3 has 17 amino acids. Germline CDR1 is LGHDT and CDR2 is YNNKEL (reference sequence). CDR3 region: CASSITAGTTNTGELFF. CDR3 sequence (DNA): TGTGCCAGCAGTATAACCGCCGGGACAACGAACACCGGGGAGCTGTTTTTT.

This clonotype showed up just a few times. The CDR3 DNA reads as TGTGCCACCAGCAGAGGACAGACAACTAATGAAAAACTGTTTTTT. Translation gives CATSRGQTTNEKLFF. V is TRBV15 and J is TRBJ1-4, with D possibly matching TRBD1 (5 bases). The CDR3 sequence is 15 residues long. The germline gives CDR1 LNHNV, CDR2 YYDKDF (reference sequence). V lost 1 base to trimming and J lost 0 bases, with 6 bases between them.

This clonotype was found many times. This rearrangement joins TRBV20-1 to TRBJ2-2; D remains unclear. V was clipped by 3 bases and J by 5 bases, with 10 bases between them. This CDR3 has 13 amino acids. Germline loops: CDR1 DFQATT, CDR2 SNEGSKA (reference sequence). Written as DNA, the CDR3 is TGCAGTGCTAGGCGCAGCGATACCGGGGAGCTGTTTTTT. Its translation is CSARRSDTGELFF.

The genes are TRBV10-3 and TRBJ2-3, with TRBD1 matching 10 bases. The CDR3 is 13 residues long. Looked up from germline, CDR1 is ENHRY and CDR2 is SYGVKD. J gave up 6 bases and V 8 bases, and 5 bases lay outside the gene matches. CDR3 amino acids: CAIVPGQGDTQYF. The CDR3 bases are TGTGCCATCGTACCGGGACAGGGGGATACGCAGTATTTT.

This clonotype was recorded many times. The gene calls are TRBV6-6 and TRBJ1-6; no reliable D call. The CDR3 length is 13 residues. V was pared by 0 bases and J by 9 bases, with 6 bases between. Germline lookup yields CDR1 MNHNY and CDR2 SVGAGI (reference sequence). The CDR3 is CASSYSLGSPLHF. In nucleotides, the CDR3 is TGTGCCAGCAGTTACTCTTTGGGTTCACCCCTCCACTTT.

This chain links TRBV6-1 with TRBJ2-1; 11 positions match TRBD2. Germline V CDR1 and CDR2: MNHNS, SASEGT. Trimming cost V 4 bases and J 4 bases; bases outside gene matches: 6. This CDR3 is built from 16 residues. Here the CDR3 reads CASSASGTSGYNEQFF. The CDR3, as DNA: TGTGCCAGCAGTGCCTCCGGGACTAGCGGATACAATGAGCAGTTCTTC.

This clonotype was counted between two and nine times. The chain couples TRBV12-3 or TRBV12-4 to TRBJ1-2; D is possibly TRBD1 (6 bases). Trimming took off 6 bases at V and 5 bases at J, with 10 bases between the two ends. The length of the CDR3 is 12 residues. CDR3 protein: CASRITGYGYTF. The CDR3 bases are TGTGCCAGCAGAATAACAGGGTATGGCTACACCTTC.

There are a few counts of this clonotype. The CDR3 spells CASSPSGGAQTQYF. The CDR3 DNA reads as TGTGCCAGCAGTCCTAGCGGGGGGGCTCAGACCCAGTACTTC. The chain joins TRBV6-1 to TRBJ2-5, with TRBD2 identical over 12 bases. The CDR3 sequence is 14 residues long. The V and J ends lost 5 bases and 6 bases, in that order; junction bases with no gene match: 4. Per the germline V gene, CDR1 is MNHNS and CDR2 is SASEGT.